The T cell receptor beta chain described here comes from a study of blood T cells in healthy people across ages (dated by TCRdb to between 2014 and 2017). Broadly, across the study: In model experiments, roughly one uniquely barcoded TCR beta cDNA molecule per two T cells was captured by template switching. Using deep sequencing normalized with unique cDNA molecular identifiers, the study measured how TCR beta repertoire diversity changes with age. The donors were divided into four age groups: young (average about 15 years), middle-aged (approximately 39), aged (about 60) and long-lived (82). For two donors (one aged 18 to 30 and one aged 80 or older), the study analyzed two additional independent replicas of 1 million unique cDNA reads from the same blood draw.

The sample holds a few counts of this clonotype. Its antigen has not been determined. No much larger clonotype is one base removed from it; base qualities were not supplied. Systemically healthy Caucasian individuals from Russia, some 38 in total and aged about 6 to 100 years, were included as donors. Each donor gave roughly 9.5 milliliters of peripheral blood, collected into EDTA-treated Vacutainer tubes. Ficoll-Paque density-gradient centrifugation was used to isolate PBMCs, with at least 7 million obtained per sample. Total RNA, at least 5 micrograms per sample, was extracted from PBMCs with Trizol reagent. For every donor, flow cytometry on a PBMC aliquot measured the percentage of naive CD45RAhigh/CD27high T cells. Trimming removed 6 bases from V and 4 bases from J; the gene matches leave 9 bases unexplained. Counted from cysteine to phenylalanine, this CDR3 has 15 amino acids. The only DNA kept is the CDR3, 45 bases in frame from the first base. The germline V gene specifies SGHTA as CDR1 and FQGNSA as CDR2.

The protocol used for the library was 5' RACE. The sequencer was an Illumina HiSeq 2500. A second about 7 to 11 cycle PCR used a sample-barcoded 5' primer and a J-beta primer mix. A template-switch 5' adaptor carrying 12 random nucleotides introduced a unique molecular identifier onto each TCR beta cDNA molecule. Each sample yielded at least 2.5 million CDR3-containing paired-end reads. The Mint cDNA synthesis kit, primed by a TRBC-specific oligonucleotide, was used to synthesize first-strand cDNA from all RNA. After uracil-DNA glycosylase treatment, a first 18-cycle PCR used universal primers M1SS and BC2_uni_R on all cDNA. The authors' pipeline ran thus. Normalization of each sample was performed by random selection of 1 million high-quality reads, each carrying a distinct molecular identifier. Instead of being binned into consensus sequences, reads that shared molecular identifiers were thrown out. MiTCR, run with a Q25 quality threshold and the strictest error-elimination algorithm, handled CDR3 identification, clonotype clustering and error correction. A nonparametric unseen species model using Euler transformation provided a lower-bound estimate of total TCR beta diversity. In-frame beta chains were kept once TCRdb had trimmed the public reads at Q25 with fastp and called clones with MiXCR. Every entry covers one CDR3 protein and lists the most common genes and DNA from its rows. These V and J calls derive from TCRdb rather than the authors' analysis. For this sample there are 780,000 or so distinct CDR3 sequences; about 25% appear just once. The ten largest clones capture under 4.5% of the sample.

Results the study describes overall, beyond this receptor: Since profiling was done on bulk unsorted PBMCs, naive and antigen-experienced compartments could not be conclusively compared. Observed TCR beta diversity per million T cells fell roughly linearly with age, and a significant reduction was already apparent by age roughly 40. Because donor CMV infection status was unknown, age-related changes in expanded clonotypes were potentially confounded. There was a strong correlation between observed TCR beta diversity and the percentage of naive T cells measured by flow cytometry. Compared with the aged group, the long-lived group had more naive CD4+ T cells, fewer expanded clones and increased TCR diversity, suggesting age selection. Estimates of total diversity from one million sequenced T cells were regarded as lower bounds and underestimates.

The sample also formed part of further work on T cells of mothers and their children. The other study reports the following: The donors were nine systemically healthy Caucasian individuals, made up of three mothers and their six children. cDNA synthesis used all of the extracted RNA, with 1.5 ug of RNA in each 15 ul reaction. In the second PCR, sample barcodes and 2-4 random nucleotides were introduced via the M1S primer. Each mother yielded over 9.5 million TCR beta CDR3 reads and each child 2.5 million to 3 million reads. Thymic selection shapes the output of TCR recombination in a similar way in related and unrelated pairs, and inherited differences have a minor effect. Normalized repertoire overlap was always found to be slightly, but never significantly, higher in related mother-child pairs than in unrelated mother-child pairs. With a sensitivity of approximately 93 clones per million clonotypes, no persistent microchimeric T cell clones were detected. The study used deep NGS to compare TCR beta repertoires of mothers and children, seeking features distinguishing related mother-child pairs from unrelated individuals. The mean age was roughly 44 +/- 4 years for the mothers and around 10 +/- 4 years for the children. Libraries were sequenced on Illumina HiSeq 2000 with 100+100 nt paired-end reads after adapter ligation with NEBNext reagents. Mother and child libraries were prepared a month apart and sequenced in separate runs to prevent cross-contamination. For each donor, somewhere between about 450,000 and 2,000,000 distinct TCR beta clonotypes were identified. Naive TCR beta clonotypes were estimated from low-frequency clonotypes matched to each donor's FACS-determined naive share, without sorting.

Recombination linked TRBV7-2 to TRBJ2-3; the junction holds 8 bases that match TRBD2. Specimen: blood. This clonotype originated in a boy between 10 and 17 years old in good health. The CDR3 region has the sequence CASRPGLVVSDTQYF. The DNA sequence is TGTGCCAGCAGACCGGGACTAGTGGTTTCAGATACGCAGTATTTT.